Sequencing of this T cell receptor (beta chain) was carried out in a study of blood T cell repertoires in COVID-19. The CDR3 is 15 residues long. Germline CDR1 SGHKS, CDR2 YYEKEE (reference sequence). V dropped 0 bases and J dropped 8 bases, with 17 bases sitting between them. Per the study methods: Reference gene primers were amplified, and this amplification served to estimate nucleated cell counts. Libraries were prepared by immunoSEQ multiplex PCR; TCRdb keeps only in-frame clonotypes and omits some of them. For V, J and clone size, that table is used; D and trimming come from the DNA. The table has approximately 77,000 clones, roughly 80% seen once; the top ten hold around 4.8%.

Sequencing was carried out using peripheral blood. This receptor was obtained from a woman aged 70 to 79 with acute or convalescent COVID-19. This rearrangement joins TRBV5-5 to TRBJ1-2; no firm D call. The CDR3 DNA reads as TGTGCCAGCAGCTTGGAACTCAACTATAAGAGCGGCTACACCTTC. Protein sequence: CASSLELNYKSGYTF.